A single sample is the source of the 18 T cell receptor beta chains below, sequenced in a study of regulatory T cells in long-lasting Graves disease. CDR3-region Arm-PCR and iRepertoire HTBI primers produced the TCR beta libraries. TCRdb itself ran the multiplex PCR reads through MiXCR, one entry per CDR3 protein. This sample has 500,000 to 700,000 distinct CDR3 sequences, with about 30% found just once. Noted time point: persistent/refractory GD, antithyroid drugs over 5 years with positive TRAb. Extracted PBMC RNA gave rise to the TCR library. Sequences were derived from peripheral blood mononuclear cells (PBMCs), sampled when the disease was refractory, from a patient treated with antithyroid drugs. These receptors came from a female donor with Graves disease.

Only a few counts were recorded for this clonotype. CDR3 sequence: CASSLFGELTEAFF. The DNA for the CDR3 is TGTGCCAGCAGTTTATTCGGGGAATTGACTGAAGCTTTCTTT. The chain recombines TRBV12-3 or TRBV12-4 with TRBJ1-1; D is uncertain. Trimming removed 2 bases at V and 5 bases at J, with 12 bases between. The CDR3 extends over 14 amino acids.

The chain combines TRBV3-1 with TRBJ2-2; 8 bases align to TRBD2. The CDR3 contains 16 residues. J gave up 6 bases and V 4 bases, and 10 bases lay outside the gene matches. CDR1 and CDR2 (germline): LGHDT, YNNKEL (reference sequence). CDR3 protein: CASSRLGSGKAGELFF. CDR3 bases: TGTGCCAGCAGCCGGTTGGGTAGCGGGAAGGCCGGGGAGCTGTTTTTT.

The rearrangement uses TRBV12-3 or TRBV12-4 and TRBJ1-1; TRBD1 might be the D (6 bases). The CDR3 sequence is 13 residues long. V was cut by 6 bases and J by 2 bases, with 10 bases left in between. The CDR3 nucleotides read TGTGCCAGCAGACCACAGGGTAACACTGAAGCTTTCTTT. It codes for CASRPQGNTEAFF.

The chain combines TRBV11-2 with TRBJ2-7, with 11 bases identical to TRBD2. The CDR3 extends over 13 amino acids. With V trimmed by 4 bases and J by 12 bases, 8 bases remained unmatched. Germline lookup yields CDR1 SGHAT and CDR2 FQNNGV. Written as DNA, the CDR3 is TGTGCCAGCAGCTCCCGGACTAGCGGGTGGGTGTACTTC. It translates to CASSSRTSGWVYF.

This clonotype was seen a single time. This chain connects TRBV7-3 to TRBJ2-1; 9 bases are shared with TRBD2. The ends lost 5 bases at V and 8 bases at J; junction bases unmatched: 13. CDR3 length equals 16 residues. Per germline, CDR1 SGHTA and CDR2 FQGTGA. This CDR3 is CASSPRRWTSVYEQFF. In nucleotides, the CDR3 is TGTGCCAGCAGCCCCCGACGGTGGACTAGCGTCTATGAGCAGTTCTTC.

This clonotype was recorded a few times. This rearrangement joins TRBV19 to TRBJ1-5, with 8 positions matching TRBD1. Germline assignment: CDR1 LNHDA and CDR2 SQIVND (reference sequence). With 7 bases clipped from V and 2 bases from J, the junction kept 4 bases outside the gene matches. The CDR3 is made up of 14 amino acids. In DNA, the CDR3 is TGTGCCAGTATTCAACAGGGGGGCAATCAGCCCCAGCATTTT. Translated, it gives CASIQQGGNQPQHF.

The V and J genes are TRBV5-1 and TRBJ1-2; a weak D match, TRBD1 (6 bases). In germline, CDR1 is SGHRS, CDR2 YFSETQ. This CDR3 contains 14 residues. Trimming removed 0 bases at V and 8 bases at J, with 14 bases between. The CDR3 loop is CASSLDNRARGYTF. For the CDR3, the DNA is TGCGCCAGCAGCTTGGATAACAGGGCGAGGGGCTACACCTTC.

This clonotype was detected only a few times. The chain combines TRBV20-1 with TRBJ1-2; TRBD1 is a possible D gene (5 bases). Trimming shortened V by 1 base and J by 5 bases, and 23 bases separated the two germline ends. This CDR3 region has 17 residues. Germline values: CDR1 DFQATT, CDR2 SNEGSKA (reference sequence). The CDR3 loop is CSARVNLVGVVRYGYTF. The CDR3 nucleotides are TGCAGTGCTAGAGTGAATCTCGTAGGGGTGGTACGGTATGGCTACACCTTC.

There are a few counts of this clonotype. The rearrangement links TRBV15 to TRBJ2-1, with D tentatively TRBD2 (5 bases). The germline V gene encodes CDR1 LNHNV and CDR2 YYDKDF (reference sequence). The CDR3 spans 15 residues. Trimming took 6 bases from V and 2 from J, leaving 14 bases between them. DNA of the CDR3: TGTGCCACCAGGTTCGACTACAGCACCTACAATGAGCAGTTCTTC. It specifies CATRFDYSTYNEQFF. Based on the CDR3 plus reference TRBV15 and TRBJ2-1, the full variable domain is DAMVIQNPRYQVTQFGKPVTLSCSQTLNHNVMYWYQQKSSQAPKLLFHYYDKDFNNEADTPDNFQSRRPNTSFCFLDIRSPGLGDTAMYLCATRFDYSTYNEQFFGPGTRLTVL.

The chain combines TRBV12-3 or TRBV12-4 with TRBJ2-5; D is tentatively TRBD1 or TRBD2 (5 bases each). The CDR3 runs 12 residues. Trimming stripped 8 bases from V and 4 bases from J, with 11 bases between. DNA for the CDR3: TGTGCCAGCGGAACGGGGCTAGAGACCCAGTACTTC. Amino acids: CASGTGLETQYF.

This sequence joins TRBV28 and TRBJ1-1; possibly TRBD1 for D (5 bases). The CDR3 spans 15 residues. Germline values: CDR1 MDHEN, CDR2 SYDVKM. V lost 5 bases and J lost 1, with 14 bases in between. The CDR3: CASSPTGRQNTEAFF. The CDR3 DNA is TGTGCCAGCAGTCCAACGGGACGGCAGAACACTGAAGCTTTCTTT.

The chain uses TRBV12-3 or TRBV12-4 and TRBJ1-1, with 7 bases identical to TRBD1. The trim removed 3 bases at V and 6 bases at J, leaving 7 bases unmatched. CDR3 length: 14 amino acids. The CDR3 DNA reads as TGTGCCAGCAGTTTGAACAGGGGTTGGTCTGAAGCTTTCTTT. Amino acids: CASSLNRGWSEAFF.

This clonotype was detected only once. The V gene is TRBV19, the J gene TRBJ1-5; D is possibly TRBD1 (5 bases). The CDR3 totals 13 residues. With 5 bases removed from V and 9 bases from J, the gap between germline ends came to 14 bases. From germline, CDR1 is LNHDA and CDR2 SQIVND (reference sequence). The CDR3 loop reads CASSQGVGAPQHF. CDR3 coding DNA: TGTGCCAGTAGTCAAGGGGTGGGCGCGCCCCAGCATTTT.

A few counts support this clonotype. CDR3 region: CASSVRDYTETQYF. As DNA, the CDR3 is TGTGCCAGCAGCGTTCGGGACTACACAGAGACCCAGTACTTC. The chain has TRBV5-4 and TRBJ2-5; 7 nucleotides line up with TRBD2. The CDR3 spans 14 residues. The germline V gene has CDR1 SGHNT and CDR2 YYREEE (reference sequence). J was trimmed by 4 bases and V by 4 bases; bases with no gene match: 7.

A few counts support this clonotype. The chain is built from TRBV6-1 and TRBJ1-5, with TRBD1 matching 7 bases. Germline CDR1 and CDR2: MNHNS and SASEGT. Trimming at V came to 7 bases and at J to 4 bases, leaving 4 bases not matched to a gene. The CDR3 runs to 13 residues. CDR3 bases: TGTGCCAGCAAGCGGGACAGAAATCAGCCCCAGCATTTT. Its protein product is CASKRDRNQPQHF.

The CDR3 DNA reads TGCGCCAGCGGGAGCTCTGGAAACACCATATATTTT. It is translated as CASGSSGNTIYF. The chain is built from TRBV10-1 and TRBJ1-3; D is ambiguous. V lost 8 bases and J lost 0, with 5 bases in between. Germline values: CDR1 WNHNN, CDR2 SYGVQD (reference sequence). This CDR3 has 12 amino acids.

This clonotype was observed a few times. The chain combines TRBV2 with TRBJ1-1; 9 bases align to TRBD1. The CDR3 totals 12 residues. The trim removed 8 bases at V and 6 bases at J, leaving 4 bases unmatched. Germline values: CDR1 SNHLY, CDR2 FYNNEI. The DNA of the CDR3 is TGTGCCAGCGGACAGGGGAGTGCTGAAGCTTTCTTT. Protein product: CASGQGSAEAFF. Together with reference TRBV2 and TRBJ1-1, the CDR3 gives the full variable domain: EPEVTQTPSHQVTQMGQEVILRCVPISNHLYFYWYRQILGQKVEFLVSFYNNEISEKSEIFDDQFSVERPDGSNFTLKIRSTKLEDSAMYFCASGQGSAEAFFGQGTRLTVV.

This clonotype was seen a handful of times. The chain joins TRBV11-2 to TRBJ2-7; 7 bases agree with TRBD1. The CDR3 is 18 amino acids. V was clipped by 1 base and J by 3 bases; unmatched bases: 15. From germline, CDR1 is SGHAT and CDR2 FQNNGV. The CDR3 loop reads CASSLATGLRGYYYEQYF. In DNA form, the CDR3 reads TGTGCCAGCAGCTTAGCGACAGGGTTAAGGGGCTACTACTACGAGCAGTACTTC. Supplemented by reference TRBV11-2 and TRBJ2-7, the full variable domain reads EAGVAQSPRYKIIEKRQSVAFWCNPISGHATLYWYQQILGQGPKLLIQFQNNGVVDDSQLPKDRFSAERLKGVDSTLKIQPAKLEDSAVYLCASSLATGLRGYYYEQYFGPGTRLTVT.